This is a list of T cell receptor beta chains from one sample in a study of response to subunit inactivated influenza vaccine. TCRdb reprocessed the RT-PCR reads with MiXCR, giving one entry per CDR3 protein. Here the sample spans hundreds of thousands of distinct CDR3 sequences, less than 20% being singletons. This sample comprised PBMCs from blood, obtained 12 days after vaccination. The receptors originated from a man aged 45 to 65 who received an inactivated influenza vaccine. The conserved cysteine and the conserved F or W are not part of the CDR3 here.

>TRBJ1-5|TRBV7-8
ASSSGGGSQPQH
>TRBJ1-5|TRBV7-8
ASSSSYQPQH
>TRBJ1-2|TRBV4-1
ASSQRDREIGYT
>TRBJ2-1|TRBV6-1
ASSERTSDAYNEQF
>TRBJ2-3|TRBV15
ATSTRQTDTQY
>TRBJ2-1|TRBV12-3/TRBV12-4
ASSLEAGGSNEQF
>TRBJ2-7|TRBV29-1
SVEEVYGGTYEQY
>TRBJ2-2|TRBV4-2
ASSQEQGRVTGELF
>TRBJ2-7|TRBV4-3
ASSGYRDLPYEQY
>TRBJ2-6|TRBV6-1
ASSEDRSGANVLT
>TRBJ1-2|TRBV29-1
SVEEDHGYT
>TRBJ2-7|TRBV7-2
ASSLAGRLAGEKYEQY
>TRBJ2-4|TRBV20-1
SASQLAVLAKNIQY
>TRBJ2-5|TRBV7-2
ASSFLAQETQY
>TRBJ1-4|TRBV7-8
ASSLYVIWAGGSTNEKLF
>TRBJ1-5|TRBV6-1
ASKGSQSNQPQH
>TRBJ2-1|TRBV24-1
ATSDLVNNEQF
>TRBJ2-1|TRBV27
ASSFGRDNEQF
>TRBJ2-7|TRBV6-1
ASTETGTYEQY
>TRBJ2-7|TRBV6-1
ASSGTAREQY
>TRBJ2-6|TRBV18
ASSPTGPANVLT
>TRBJ1-5|TRBV20-1
SASGHQDIQPQH
>TRBJ1-1|TRBV5-1
ASSLSLRSARPTEAF
>TRBJ2-7|TRBV5-1
ASSPRMGAPSYEQY
>TRBJ2-6|TRBV11-1
ASSPSPGGLNSGANVLT
>TRBJ2-5|TRBV15
ATSRAPGETQY
>TRBJ1-5|TRBV4-2
ASSQEIGSNQPQH
>TRBJ2-2|TRBV6-5
ASSYSAPGELF
>TRBJ1-6|TRBV10-3
AISAGRNNSPLH
>TRBJ2-2|TRBV11-3
ASSPGRDTGELF
>TRBJ2-2|TRBV5-6
ASSVKTEWGTGELF
>TRBJ2-1|TRBV7-2
ASGTGMYNEQF
>TRBJ1-5|TRBV3-1
ASSQSVRSGGSQH
>TRBJ2-5|TRBV3-1
ASSQTSGRAVYETQY
>TRBJ1-1|TRBV9
ASSTTGWTEAF
>TRBJ1-6|TRBV6-2/TRBV6-3
ASSPLTGVRSPLH
>TRBJ1-1|TRBV11-1
ASSPGTGGEFMNTEAF